The clone carrying this TCR beta chain was seen once. No antigen is known for it. These data are taken from a study of CD8+ T cells in alopecia areata. Study-wide findings and caveats: Clonality in lesional scalp, especially alopecia totalis/universalis, exceeded that of normal scalp. In patients, TCRs were shared less clearly than in mice, and HLA may possibly be involved.

Following RNA extraction, reverse transcription yielded cDNA that acted as the sequencing template. The protocol was immunoSEQ multiplex PCR, while the TCRdb copy is restricted to in-frame clones and leaves out a portion. The sample records some 180,000 clones, roughly 56% being singletons. Germline CDR1 reads LNHDA; CDR2 reads SQIVND (reference sequence). The V and J ends lost 5 bases and 7 bases respectively, with 14 bases between them. The CDR3 has 13 residues. It was from PBMCs that CD4+ and CD8+ T cells were sorted. The sample taken for sequencing was CD8+ T cells sorted from blood. The chain recombines TRBV19 with TRBJ1-2; D not certain. The TCR was taken from a human donor in good health. Here the CDR3 reads CASSVAGLRGYTF. CDR3 in DNA: TGTGCCAGTAGTGTGGCAGGCTTACGTGGCTACACCTTC.